Listed below are T cell receptor beta chains from one sample, sequenced in a study of beta chain features in type 1 diabetes. Assay used: immunoSEQ multiplex PCR; TCRdb lists only in-frame clones, some missing. The table shows 160,000 or so clones, with 7.5% to 9.5% occurring only once. Sequencing was done on a sample of central memory CD4+ T cells from blood. Source of these receptors: a woman under 30 in good health. Each CDR3 is given with its conserved first and last residue. D genes are given only for firm matches. Some rows mark clone size as missing; the rest say once, few, many or name a class of expanded clone.

d_call	v_call	j_call	clone_size	cdr3_nt	cdr3_aa
TRBD2	TRBV9	TRBJ2-2	-	TGTGCCAGCAGCGTAACTAGCGGGGGCGGCACCGGGGAGCTGTTTTTT	CASSVTSGGGTGELFF
-	TRBV7-3	TRBJ1-1	few	TGTGCCAGCAGCTGGGACGGCGGGGGGACTGAAGCTTTCTTT	CASSWDGGGTEAFF
TRBD1	TRBV18	TRBJ1-2	few	TGTGCCAGCTCAAGTACCACAGGGGGCGGCTACACCTTC	CASSSTTGGGYTF
-	TRBV30	TRBJ1-1	-	TGTGCCTGGAGTGCGGCAGGGAGGACTGAAGCTTTCTTT	CAWSAAGRTEAFF
TRBD1	TRBV30	TRBJ1-1	-	TGTGCCTGGAGTGTACAGGGGGACACTGAAGCTTTCTTT	CAWSVQGDTEAFF
TRBD2	TRBV5-1	TRBJ2-2	-	TGCGCCAGCAGCTTGGGGACTAGCGGGGGCACCGGGGAGCTGTTTTTT	CASSLGTSGGTGELFF
TRBD2	TRBV11-3	TRBJ2-1	-	TGTGCCAGCAGCTCGGTTACGGGAGGGCCTGTAGATGAGCAGTTCTTC	CASSSVTGGPVDEQFF
-	TRBV7-6	TRBJ1-6	few	TGTGCCAGCAGCTTAGAGGACTCAAGGGAAAATTCACCCCTCCACTTT	CASSLEDSRENSPLHF
TRBD1	TRBV4-2	TRBJ1-1	-	TGTGCCAGCAGCCAAAGGACAGGAGAAAACACTGAAGCTTTCTTT	CASSQRTGENTEAFF
-	TRBV5-1	TRBJ2-2	few	TGCGCCAGCAACACGCCTGGAGGGAACACCGGGGAGCTGTTTTTT	CASNTPGGNTGELFF
-	TRBV6-5	TRBJ2-1	few	TGTGCCAGCAGTTACTCTTGGAAGGGGTACAATGAGCAGTTCTTC	CASSYSWKGYNEQFF
-	TRBV5-1	TRBJ2-3	-	TGCGCCAGCAGAAAGGGGGAGACTACAGATACGCAGTATTTT	CASRKGETTDTQYF
-	TRBV2	TRBJ1-1	few	TGTGCCAGCAGTGACATGTCGAACACTGAAGCTTTCTTT	CASSDMSNTEAFF
TRBD1	TRBV6-5	TRBJ2-1	few	TGTGCCAGTCAGACAGGGGCAGGTTTCAATGAGCAGTTCTTC	CASQTGAGFNEQFF
TRBD2	TRBV5-1	TRBJ2-3	-	TGCGCCAGCAGCTTGGGGGCTAGCGGGAGCACAGATACGCAGTATTTT	CASSLGASGSTDTQYF
-	TRBV25-1	TRBJ1-1	few	TGTGCCAGCAGTGGGACTGATAAGACCGACGAAGCTTTCTTT	CASSGTDKTDEAFF
TRBD1	TRBV6-5	TRBJ2-5	few	TGTGCCAGCAGGGGGACAGGGCAGGGAGAGACCCAGTACTTC	CASRGTGQGETQYF
-	TRBV5-8	TRBJ1-1	-	TGTGCCAGCACTCCCCGGGGGGAGTGGATGAACACTGAAGCTTTCTTT	CASTPRGEWMNTEAFF
-	TRBV30	TRBJ2-5	-	TGTGCCTCTCAAACGACTCGCGCGGAGACCCAGTACTTC	CASQTTRAETQYF
TRBD1	TRBV30	TRBJ1-2	-	TGTGCCTGGACAGGGGGCTCGTTCTATGGCTACACCTTC	CAWTGGSFYGYTF
TRBD1	TRBV11-2	TRBJ1-1	few	TGTGCCAGCAGCTCACGGACAGGGGAAGCTTTCTTT	CASSSRTGEAFF
TRBD2	TRBV7-2	TRBJ2-5	few	TGTGCCAGCAGCCTCCCCGGCCAGGGAGGGGAGACCCAGTACTTC	CASSLPGQGGETQYF
TRBD1	TRBV5-6	TRBJ2-5	few	TGTGCCAGCAGCCCGAGAGGACAGGGGGCGGAGACCCAGTACTTC	CASSPRGQGAETQYF
-	TRBV7-3	TRBJ2-2	-	TGTGCCAGCAGCTTAAACCAGGGGAACACCGGGGAGCTGTTTTTT	CASSLNQGNTGELFF
-	TRBV30	TRBJ1-2	-	TGTGGTTTTTCCCGGAGCACCTATGGCTACACCTTC	CGFSRSTYGYTF
TRBD1	TRBV7-3	TRBJ1-2	many	TGTGCCAGCAGCTTAACGGGCGGGACAGTTTATGGCTACACCTTC	CASSLTGGTVYGYTF
TRBD1	TRBV7-9	TRBJ2-2	-	TGTGCCAGCAGCTCAGCGACAGGGTACACCGGGGAGCTGTTTTTT	CASSSATGYTGELFF
-	TRBV5-1	TRBJ2-7	-	TGCGCCAGCAGCGGACTATACGGGACAGCGAGCTCCTACGAGCAGTACTTC	CASSGLYGTASSYEQYF
TRBD1	TRBV18	TRBJ2-7	-	TGTGCCAGCTCACCCTCGGGACAGAGCTCCTACGAGCAGTACTTC	CASSPSGQSSYEQYF
-	TRBV5-8	TRBJ2-5	-	TGTGCCAGCAGCTTGGCCCAGGGGACCGGTCCCGAGACCCAGTACTTC	CASSLAQGTGPETQYF
-	TRBV6-5	TRBJ2-5	-	TGTGCCAGCACCCCCTCGGGCGGGCCAGAGACCCAGTACTTC	CASTPSGGPETQYF
-	TRBV7-9	TRBJ2-3	few	TGTGCCAGCAGCTTCGGGTTAGATACGCAGTATTTT	CASSFGLDTQYF
TRBD1	TRBV7-2	TRBJ1-2	few	TGTGCCAGCAGCAGAGACAGGGGGCGGGGGTATGGCTACACCTTC	CASSRDRGRGYGYTF
-	TRBV5-1	TRBJ2-3	-	TGCGCCAGCAGTTTGGGCGCATCAGATACGCAGTATTTT	CASSLGASDTQYF
-	TRBV19	TRBJ1-5	few	TGTGCCAGTACCCTGAAGGGGCAGGGACACTTCAATCAGCCCCAGCATTTT	CASTLKGQGHFNQPQHF
-	TRBV7-2	TRBJ2-3	few	TGTGCCAGCAGATTAGTAGCAGATACGCAGTATTTT	CASRLVADTQYF
TRBD1	TRBV7-2	TRBJ2-7	-	TGTGCCAGCAGCTCGACAGGGGGATCCTACGAGCAGTACTTC	CASSSTGGSYEQYF
TRBD1	TRBV7-2	TRBJ2-5	-	TGTGCCAGCAGCTTAGTCCTTACGGACAGGGTGTACCAAGAGACCCAGTACTTC	CASSLVLTDRVYQETQYF
-	TRBV7-2	TRBJ1-2	-	TGTGCCAGCAGCCCTTTAGGAAACGGAGATGGCTACACCTTC	CASSPLGNGDGYTF
TRBD2	TRBV4-1	TRBJ2-3	many	TGCGCCAGCAGCCAACTAGCGGGGGGAGATACGCAGTATTTT	CASSQLAGGDTQYF
TRBD1	TRBV14	TRBJ2-3	many	TGTGCCAGCAGCGGCTACAGGGGCGGCACAGATACGCAGTATTTT	CASSGYRGGTDTQYF
-	TRBV7-9	TRBJ1-5	-	TGTGCCAGCAGCGGCTTAGGGAGGGCGGGGGAATATAGCAATCAGCCCCAGCATTTT	CASSGLGRAGEYSNQPQHF
-	TRBV6-5	TRBJ2-1	-	TGTGCCAGCAGTTACTCTTCCGGACAGAGTTACAATGAGCAGTTCTTC	CASSYSSGQSYNEQFF
-	TRBV21-1	TRBJ2-7	many	TGTGCCAGCAGCGCGCGACGGGGGCAGTACTTC	CASSARRGQYF
-	TRBV2	TRBJ1-1	-	TGTGCCAGCAGTTACAGGATGAACACTGAAGCTTTCTTT	CASSYRMNTEAFF
TRBD1	TRBV18	TRBJ1-4	-	TGTGCCAGCTCACCACCAGGGACAGGGAAACTGTTTTTT	CASSPPGTGKLFF
-	TRBV5-1	TRBJ1-1	-	TGCGCCAGCACTAAGGAGGGTGTGGGGAACACTGAAGCTTTCTTT	CASTKEGVGNTEAFF
TRBD2	TRBV9	TRBJ2-3	-	TGTGCCAGCAGCGTTTTGGGAACTAGCGGGAGGACAGATACGCAGTATTTT	CASSVLGTSGRTDTQYF